The sequence of this T cell receptor (beta chain) was determined in a study of T cell repertoires in cytomegalovirus infection. In TCRdb, the reads were re-called with MiXCR into one record per CDR3 protein. The top ten hold 10% to 15% of the sample, which has around 300,000 distinct CDR3 sequences, 20% to 25% seen once. In regard to this clonotype: What it binds is not known.

The sample consisted of cultured PBMCs, taken from culture after CMV antigen stimulation. This sequence was found in a human donor in good health (CMV status not recorded). Some clones in this sample may be carry-over from other donors' samples.

The CDR3 here is CASSPGGTGGARPRGYTF. In DNA form, the CDR3 reads TGTGCCAGCAGTCCCGGCGGGACAGGGGGCGCTCGGCCGCGCGGCTACACCTTC. This rearrangement joins TRBV6-6 to TRBJ1-2; 12 bases are a match to TRBD1. There are 18 residues in the CDR3. The germline V gene encodes CDR1 MNHNY and CDR2 SVGAGI (reference sequence). V was clipped by 5 bases and J by 8 bases; unmatched bases: 18.